The next 32 T cell receptor beta chains were all read from a single sample in a study of shared clonotypes between healthy human individuals. The data were produced by immunoSEQ multiplex PCR, yet TCRdb's version contains in-frame clones alone and is incomplete. Of around 980,000 clones listed, approximately 80% are singletons. The source material was memory CD4+ T cells from PBMCs. Subset described: CD45RA-negative fraction. These receptors were collected from a man aged 18-30 years in good health. Some clones in this sample may be carry-over from other donors' samples.

This clone was counted a single time. The chain recombines TRBV18 with TRBJ1-1, with 8 positions matching TRBD1. The CDR3 length is 17 residues. Germline-derived CDR1 and CDR2 are KGHSH and LQKENI. J was trimmed by 4 bases and V by 2 bases; bases with no gene match: 12. Here the CDR3 reads CASSPSGGALYRTEAFF. The CDR3 nucleotides read TGTGCCAGCTCACCATCAGGGGGCGCATTGTATCGCACTGAAGCTTTCTTT. The variable domain in full, with the rest retrieved from reference TRBV18 and TRBJ1-1, is NAGVMQNPRHLVRRRGQEARLRCSPMKGHSHVYWYRQLPEEGLKFMVYLQKENIIDESGMPKERFSAEFPKEGPSILRIQQVVRGDSAAYFCASSPSGGALYRTEAFFGQGTRLTVV.

The V call is TRBV27, the J call TRBJ1-1, with TRBD1 matching over 7 bases. From germline, CDR1 is MNHEY and CDR2 SMNVEV (reference sequence). J lost 5 bases, V lost 5 bases, and 8 bases had no gene match. The CDR3 contains 14 residues. The CDR3 sequence is CASSRRDRGTEAFF. DNA of the CDR3: TGTGCCAGCAGTCGAAGGGACAGAGGGACTGAAGCTTTCTTT.

About this clone: Other DNA sequences in this specimen translate into the identical CDR3. The chain links TRBV15 to TRBJ1-5; D call uncertain. The CDR3 has 12 residues. With 4 bases removed from V and 1 base from J, the gap between germline ends came to 2 bases. Germline V CDR1 and CDR2: LNHNV, YYDKDF (reference sequence). CDR3 in DNA: TGTGCCACCAGCAAGAGCAATCAGCCCCAGCATTTT. Translating gives CATSKSNQPQHF.

There are many counts of this clone. Other DNA sequences within the sample encode an identical CDR3. The V and J genes are TRBV30 and TRBJ1-1; tentative D call: TRBD1 (6 bases). V shed 3 bases and J shed 1 base, with 9 bases lying between them. Looked up from germline, CDR1 is GTSNPN and CDR2 is SVGIG (reference sequence). The CDR3 loop spans 13 amino acids. CDR3 coding DNA: TGTGCCTGGAGCACAGGGTCGAACACTGAAGCTTTCTTT. Translation gives CAWSTGSNTEAFF.

The gene calls are TRBV5-1 and TRBJ1-1, with a tentative D call TRBD1 (6 bases). V was pared by 6 bases and J by 1 base, with 16 bases between. There are 15 residues in the CDR3. The germline V gene encodes CDR1 SGHRS and CDR2 YFSETQ. The CDR3 sequence is CASKIDGGANTEAFF. CDR3 sequence (DNA): TGCGCCAGCAAAATAGATGGGGGGGCGAACACTGAAGCTTTCTTT.

CDR3 protein: CASSLVRGSYEQYF. In DNA form, the CDR3 reads TGTGCCAGCAGTTTGGTGCGGGGCTCCTACGAGCAGTACTTC. The chain recombines TRBV27 with TRBJ2-7; tentative D call: TRBD2 (6 bases). Germline assignment: CDR1 MNHEY and CDR2 SMNVEV (reference sequence). This CDR3 is built from 14 residues. Between the trimmed V and J ends, which lost 3 bases and 0 bases, there was a span of 9 bases.

This chain links TRBV5-8 with TRBJ1-1; D perhaps matches TRBD1 (5 bases). V lost 1 base to trimming and J lost 5 bases, with 15 bases between them. The CDR3 contains 15 residues. Germline-derived CDR1 and CDR2 are SGHTS and YDEGEE. The CDR3: CASSLWEGEGTEAFF. The CDR3 nucleotides are TGTGCCAGCAGCTTGTGGGAGGGTGAGGGGACTGAAGCTTTCTTT. Looking up the rest from reference TRBV5-8 and TRBJ1-1 gives the full variable domain: EAGVTQSPTHLIKTRGQQATLRCSPISGHTSVYWYQQALGLGLQFLLWYDEGEERNRGNFPPRFSGRQFPNYSSELNVNALELEDSALYLCASSLWEGEGTEAFFGQGTRLTVV.

The DNA for the CDR3 is TGTGCCAGTACCCGGGATCAGACACAAGAGACCCAGTACTTC. As protein: CASTRDQTQETQYF. The chain recombines TRBV6-6 with TRBJ2-5; possible D gene TRBD2, 5 bases. The V and J ends lost 9 bases and 2 bases respectively, with 16 bases between them. CDR3 size: 14 residues. CDR1 is MNHNY, CDR2 SVGAGI, per germline (reference sequence).

V and J are TRBV15 and TRBJ2-3, with TRBD1 identical over 7 bases. Germline V gene sequence: CDR1 LNHNV, CDR2 YYDKDF (reference sequence). V trimming: 3 bases; J trimming: 0 bases; junction bases outside the gene matches: 9. CDR3 length: 17 residues. The CDR3 coding sequence is TGTGCCACCAGCAGGACAGGGCCCGGCACTAGCACAGATACGCAGTATTTT. Encoded protein: CATSRTGPGTSTDTQYF.

The gene calls are TRBV27 and TRBJ1-3; D is unresolved. CDR1 and CDR2 from the germline V gene are MNHEY and SMNVEV (reference sequence). V lost 4 bases, J lost 0 bases, and 13 bases lay in between. This CDR3 has 16 residues. The CDR3 coding sequence is TGTGCCAGCAGTTCCGGAGGGTCCCTCTCTGGAAACACCATATATTTT. Translating gives CASSSGGSLSGNTIYF.

As concerns this clone: Other DNA sequences of this sample code for an identical CDR3. The rearrangement uses TRBV15 and TRBJ2-2; 10 positions match TRBD2. V was clipped by 0 bases and J by 5 bases; unmatched bases: 6. Per germline, CDR1 LNHNV and CDR2 YYDKDF (reference sequence). CDR3 length: 17 residues. CDR3 in amino acids: CATSRDRLAGDTGELFF. For the CDR3, the DNA is TGTGCCACCAGCAGAGATCGGCTAGCGGGAGATACCGGGGAGCTGTTTTTT.

This chain connects TRBV6-6 to TRBJ1-3; D is uncertain. Per germline, CDR1 MNHNY and CDR2 SVGAGI (reference sequence). Trimming cost V 4 bases and J 2 bases, with 12 bases left between them. The CDR3 sequence is 15 residues long. CDR3 bases: TGTGCCAGCAGTTTGACCTCAGTCGCTGGAAACACCATATATTTT. This translates into CASSLTSVAGNTIYF.

The rearrangement joins TRBV7-3 to TRBJ2-7; a weak D match, TRBD2 (6 bases). CDR3 size: 14 residues. V shed 1 base and J shed 6 bases, with 13 bases lying between them. Germline V gene data show CDR1 as SGHTA and CDR2 as FQGTGA. The CDR3 is CASSLIGGMGEQYF. CDR3 coding DNA: TGTGCCAGCAGCTTAATCGGCGGGATGGGCGAGCAGTACTTC.

The rearrangement links TRBV20-1 to TRBJ2-7; no reliable D call. V lost 2 bases to trimming and J lost 2 bases, with 4 bases between them. The CDR3 totals 11 residues. From germline, CDR1 is DFQATT and CDR2 SNEGSKA (reference sequence). The CDR3 nucleotides are TGCAGTGCTAGATACACCTACGAGCAGTACTTC. This codes for CSARYTYEQYF.

The chain recombines TRBV5-6 with TRBJ2-1; 13 bases fit TRBD2. V trimming: 4 bases; J trimming: 8 bases; junction bases outside the gene matches: 9. From germline, CDR1 is SGHDT and CDR2 YYEEEE. This CDR3 contains 16 residues. This CDR3 is CASSPRLAGGSDEQFF. As DNA, the CDR3 is TGTGCCAGCAGCCCAAGACTAGCGGGAGGTAGTGATGAGCAGTTCTTC.

This clone has a handful of counts. The CDR3 DNA reads as TGTGCCAGCAGTTCCTACAGGGGTCAAGAGACCCAGTACTTC. Translating gives CASSSYRGQETQYF. The chain employs TRBV27 and TRBJ2-5, with TRBD1 matching 7 bases. The CDR3 is made up of 14 amino acids. Germline values: CDR1 MNHEY, CDR2 SMNVEV (reference sequence). V lost 4 bases to trimming and J lost 2 bases; unmatched junction nucleotides: 4.

This clone came up a few times. The V call is TRBV18, the J call TRBJ2-7, with D possibly matching TRBD2 (5 bases). Germline CDR1 is KGHSH and CDR2 is LQKENI. The V end was cut by 3 bases, the J end by 6 bases, with 18 bases between. CDR3 size: 15 residues. The CDR3 is CASSPQGGSLGEQYF. As DNA, the CDR3 is TGTGCCAGCTCACCTCAAGGCGGGTCCCTCGGCGAGCAGTACTTC.

The chain links TRBV5-5 to TRBJ2-7, with 7 bases aligning to TRBD1. Germline CDR1 and CDR2: SGHKS and YYEKEE (reference sequence). J gave up 4 bases and V 2 bases, and 6 bases lay outside the gene matches. This CDR3 region has 14 residues. Written as DNA, the CDR3 is TGTGCCAGCAGCTTTCGGGACAGAACGTACGAGCAGTACTTC. The encoded protein is CASSFRDRTYEQYF.

This clone appeared a few times. V is TRBV5-1 and J is TRBJ2-7; TRBD1 might be the D (7 bases). V gave up 4 bases and J gave up 4 bases, with 15 bases separating them. The CDR3 is 14 residues long. Germline V gene lookup returns CDR1 SGHRS and CDR2 YFSETQ. CDR3: CASSGGTDKYEQYF. In DNA, the CDR3 is TGCGCCAGCAGCGGGGGGACAGACAAATACGAGCAGTACTTC.

The chain couples TRBV7-2 to TRBJ2-3; D is perhaps TRBD2 (6 bases). V was shortened by 2 bases and J by 9 bases, with 18 bases between the two germline ends. The CDR3 is made up of 15 amino acids. Germline CDR1 SGHTA, CDR2 FQGNSA. CDR3 sequence (DNA): TGTGCCAGCAGCTTAAGGCCGGGACTCGTGTGGACGCAGTATTTT. Its translation is CASSLRPGLVWTQYF.

To note about this clone: Since a much larger clone is just one base distant, this may be a read error. The V call is TRBV25-1, the J call TRBJ1-2; 7 bases match TRBD1. Trimming took 10 bases from V and 4 from J; bases not matched to a gene: 6. The CDR3 sequence is 12 residues long. Germline V gene sequence: CDR1 MGHDK, CDR2 SYGVNS. Here the CDR3 reads CATQDRIYGYTF. The DNA of the CDR3 is TGTGCCACCCAGGACAGGATCTATGGCTACACCTTC.

The gene calls are TRBV18 and TRBJ2-1, with 8 nucleotides matching TRBD2. Germline V gives CDR1 KGHSH, CDR2 LQKENI. This CDR3 contains 13 residues. V was pared by 5 bases and J by 7 bases, with 4 bases of the junction left unmatched. The CDR3 loop is CASSTGGFNEQFF. The CDR3 bases are TGTGCCAGCTCAACGGGAGGGTTTAATGAGCAGTTCTTC.

The rearrangement joins TRBV4-2 to TRBJ1-1; weak D call: TRBD1 (5 bases). Per germline, CDR1 LGHNA and CDR2 YNFKEQ. V dropped 3 bases and J dropped 11 bases, with 13 bases sitting between them. The CDR3 runs 12 residues. The CDR3 protein is CASSQTQGWAFF. The CDR3 DNA is TGTGCCAGCAGCCAGACCCAGGGTTGGGCTTTCTTT.

The chain couples TRBV28 to TRBJ1-2, with 11 bases identical to TRBD1. Unmatched junction bases numbered 6, after V lost 5 bases and J lost 4 bases. Germline-derived CDR1 and CDR2 are MDHEN and SYDVKM. The CDR3 has 15 amino acids. This CDR3 is CASSLRTGGVYGYTF. DNA of the CDR3: TGTGCCAGCAGTCTCCGGACAGGGGGCGTCTATGGCTACACCTTC.

Remarks on this clone: This sequence is one base from a far larger clone and is likely a read error. Written as DNA, the CDR3 is TGTGCCAGCAGCGAATACAATGAGCAGTTCTTC. It codes for CASSEYNEQFF. The chain has TRBV27 and TRBJ2-1; D unresolved. Trimming left V 6 bases short and J 4 bases short, with 4 bases between. The V gene's germline CDR1 is MNHEY and CDR2 SMNVEV (reference sequence). The CDR3 runs 11 residues.

A remark on this clone: A read error likely explains this, since a far larger clone differs by one base. CDR3 sequence: CASSFGGTGANVLTF. The CDR3 bases are TGTGCCAGCAGTTTTGGGGGAACTGGGGCCAACGTCCTGACTTTC. The chain is built from TRBV28 and TRBJ2-6, with D perhaps being TRBD1 or TRBD2 (5 bases each). V dropped 3 bases and J dropped 2 bases, with 8 bases sitting between them. The CDR3 sequence is 15 residues long. Germline values: CDR1 MDHEN, CDR2 SYDVKM.

A word on this clone: The sample has other DNA sequences that encode this CDR3 too. The V and J genes are TRBV5-1 and TRBJ1-1, with TRBD1 matching 8 bases. Looked up from germline, CDR1 is SGHRS and CDR2 is YFSETQ. The ends lost 3 bases at V and 4 bases at J; junction bases unmatched: 5. CDR3 size: 14 residues. CDR3 coding DNA: TGCGCCAGCAGCTCTCAGGGGGCCGGCACTGAAGCTTTCTTT. Its translation is CASSSQGAGTEAFF. Combining the CDR3 with reference TRBV5-1 and TRBJ1-1 gives the whole variable domain KAGVTQTPRYLIKTRGQQVTLSCSPISGHRSVSWYQQTPGQGLQFLFEYFSETQRNKGNFPGRFSGRQFSNSRSEMNVSTLELGDSALYLCASSSQGAGTEAFFGQGTRLTVV.

The chain couples TRBV16 to TRBJ2-2, with a weak D call TRBD2 (6 bases). V was pared by 1 base and J by 8 bases, with 8 bases between. CDR3 length equals 13 residues. Germline CDR1 reads KGHSY; CDR2 reads FQNENV. The CDR3 sequence: CASSQFREGELFF. The CDR3 DNA is TGTGCCAGCAGCCAATTCCGGGAGGGGGAGCTGTTTTTT.

The chain carries TRBV27 and TRBJ2-7; D might be TRBD1 (6 bases). The CDR3 is made up of 15 amino acids. Germline-derived CDR1 and CDR2 are MNHEY and SMNVEV (reference sequence). V lost 6 bases to trimming and J lost 4 bases, with 19 bases between them. The CDR3 DNA is TGTGCCAGCAGGACCCACCGGGACATGACTTACGAGCAGTACTTC. Encoded protein: CASRTHRDMTYEQYF.

This clone was picked up a small number of times. Here the CDR3 reads CASSSRTGTGELFF. Here the CDR3 DNA reads TGTGCCAGCAGCTCCCGGACAGGGACCGGGGAGCTGTTTTTT. This rearrangement joins TRBV9 to TRBJ2-2; 8 bases line up with TRBD1. In germline, CDR1 is SGDLS, CDR2 YYNGEE. The V segment lost 4 bases and the J segment 5 bases; nucleotides outside the gene matches: 4. The CDR3 extends over 14 amino acids.

V gene TRBV21-1 combines with J gene TRBJ1-5; TRBD1 reflects the table's D call only, with no check against the DNA. TRBV21-1 is a pseudogene segment. The CDR3 totals 10 residues. This CDR3 is CASSKSPQHF. CDR3 nucleotide sequence: TGTGCCAGCAGCAAATCACCCCAGCATTTT.

The chain has TRBV18 and TRBJ2-7, with D hard to call. The CDR3 length is 14 residues. Germline V gives CDR1 KGHSH, CDR2 LQKENI. V lost 1 base to trimming and J lost 3 bases, with 10 bases between them. CDR3 in amino acids: CASSPQSRDYEQYF. CDR3 in DNA: TGTGCCAGCTCACCACAAAGCAGAGACTACGAGCAGTACTTC.